The 25 T cell receptor beta chains presented below share a single source sample, sequenced in a study of blood T cell repertoires in COVID-19. The method was immunoSEQ multiplex PCR; TCRdb's version includes in-frame clones alone and lacks a portion of them. The table lists hundreds of thousands of clones, about 90% of them singletons. The sequenced material came from peripheral blood. The receptors shown here come from a man older than 75 with acute or convalescent COVID-19.

The J gene is TRBJ2-2, the V gene TRBV18, with 8 nucleotides matching TRBD2. The CDR3 is 17 residues long. V gave up 1 base and J gave up 0 bases; unmatched junction bases: 4. CDR1 is KGHSH and CDR2 is LQKENI in the germline V gene. CDR3 nucleotides: TGTGCCAGCTCACCACTCCTAGCGGGCGCGAACACCGGGGAGCTGTTTTTT. This encodes CASSPLLAGANTGELFF.

V and J are TRBV5-1 and TRBJ2-3; 10 bases agree with TRBD2. V dropped 2 bases and J dropped 6; count of bases not matched to a gene: 3. This CDR3 has 14 amino acids. In germline, CDR1 is SGHRS, CDR2 YFSETQ. In DNA form, the CDR3 reads TGCGCCAGCAGCTTCCTAGCGGGAGATGATACGCAGTATTTT. This encodes CASSFLAGDDTQYF.

The V gene is TRBV14, the J gene TRBJ1-1; tentatively, D is TRBD1 (6 bases). The germline gives CDR1 SGHDN, CDR2 FVKESK. V lost 4 bases to trimming and J lost 0 bases, with 6 bases between them. CDR3 length: 13 amino acids. This CDR3 is CASSRTVNTEAFF. CDR3 nucleotides: TGTGCCAGCAGCCGGACAGTGAACACTGAAGCTTTCTTT.

The chain recombines TRBV3-1 (or the pseudogene TRBV3-2) with TRBJ2-5; TRBD2 matches 13 bases. The CDR3 loop spans 16 amino acids. Germline V gene sequence: CDR1 LGHDT, CDR2 YNNKEL (reference sequence). The trim removed 6 bases at V and 5 bases at J, leaving 9 bases unmatched. Written as DNA, the CDR3 is TGTGCCAGCAGTCTCCCACTAGCGGGGGGGGGCGAGACCCAGTACTTC. Amino acid sequence: CASSLPLAGGGETQYF.

A note on this clone: Relative to the germline gene, one junction end is altered; a read error may explain this. The chain is built from TRBV7-2 and TRBJ1-5; D gene uncertain. The germline CDR1 and CDR2 sequences are SGHTA and FQGNSA. CDR3 length: 14 amino acids. The CDR3: CASRPGGLNQPQQF. In DNA, the CDR3 is TGTGCCAGCCGGCCAGGCGGACTCAATCAGCCCCAGCAGTTT.

The rearrangement links TRBV5-1 to TRBJ1-2, with D hard to call. The CDR3 sequence is 14 residues long. Trimming removed 2 bases at V and 2 bases at J, with 10 bases between. Germline assignment: CDR1 SGHRS and CDR2 YFSETQ. CDR3 amino acids: CASSFGTTNYGYTF. The CDR3 nucleotides are TGCGCCAGCAGCTTCGGAACTACCAACTATGGCTACACCTTC.

This chain links TRBV6-2 or TRBV6-3 with TRBJ2-7; the match to TRBD2 covers 10 bases. From germline, CDR1 is MNHEY and CDR2 SVGEGT. The ends lost 5 bases at V and 4 bases at J; junction bases unmatched: 2. The CDR3 covers 13 residues. In nucleotides, the CDR3 is TGTGCCAGCAGTAGCGGGAGGGTTTACGAGCAGTACTTC. Residues: CASSSGRVYEQYF.

The chain links TRBV3-1 (or the pseudogene TRBV3-2) to TRBJ2-7; TRBD2 agrees at 11 bases. Germline CDR1 is LGHDT and CDR2 is YNNKEL (reference sequence). The V and J ends lost 5 bases and 7 bases, in that order; junction bases with no gene match: 13. The CDR3 consists of 16 residues. The CDR3 sequence is CASSGYSGGAGSEQYF. DNA for the CDR3: TGTGCCAGCAGCGGATATAGCGGGGGGGCCGGAAGTGAGCAGTACTTC.

This clone has a handful of counts. V usage is TRBV6-5 and J usage is TRBJ1-5; TRBD1 agrees at 9 bases. After removal of 8 bases from V and 4 bases from J, the junction contained 3 bases not matched to a gene. CDR3 length: 13 residues. From germline, CDR1 is MNHEY and CDR2 SVGAGI. This CDR3 reads CASRQGGNQPQHF. In nucleotides, the CDR3 is TGTGCCAGCCGACAGGGGGGGAATCAGCCCCAGCATTTT.

The V call is TRBV7-2, the J call TRBJ1-3; D not resolved. V gave up 8 bases and J gave up 0 bases, with 8 bases separating them. The CDR3 extends over 13 amino acids. CDR1 and CDR2 from the germline V gene are SGHTA and FQGNSA. The CDR3 loop is CASFLGSGNTIYF. The CDR3 region has the DNA TGTGCCAGCTTCCTCGGCTCTGGAAACACCATATATTTT.

This clone occurred once. V and J are TRBV3-1 (or the pseudogene TRBV3-2) and TRBJ2-3, with a weak D call TRBD2 (7 bases). Germline V lookup: CDR1 LGHDT, CDR2 YNNKEL (reference sequence). The CDR3 totals 16 residues. Trimming pared 1 base from V and 4 bases from J, leaving 15 bases between. Here the CDR3 DNA reads TGTGCCAGCAGCCAAGCGTCGGGGGGCCTCGCAGATACGCAGTATTTT. As protein: CASSQASGGLADTQYF.

The V and J genes are TRBV7-6 and TRBJ2-2, with 7 bases matching TRBD1. There are 13 residues in the CDR3. CDR1 and CDR2 from the germline V gene are SGHVS and FNYEAQ. V trimming: 7 bases; J trimming: 6 bases; junction bases outside the gene matches: 5. CDR3 in amino acids: CASTTGVAGELFF. As DNA, the CDR3 is TGTGCCAGCACTACAGGGGTGGCCGGGGAGCTGTTTTTT. Looking up the rest from reference TRBV7-6 and TRBJ2-2 gives the full variable domain: GAGVSQSPRYKVTKRGQDVALRCDPISGHVSLYWYRQALGQGPEFLTYFNYEAQQDKSGLPNDRFSAERPEGSISTLTIQRTEQRDSAMYRCASTTGVAGELFFGEGSRLTVL.

V usage is TRBV6-5 and J usage is TRBJ2-7, with D possibly TRBD2 on 5 matching bases. Per the germline V gene, CDR1 is MNHEY and CDR2 is SVGAGI. Deletions cut 2 bases from V and 7 bases from J, with 15 bases between. This CDR3 region has 14 residues. CDR3 nucleotide sequence: TGTGCCAGCAGTTACCTAGGGCGGGTTGGAGAGCAGTACTTC. Its protein is CASSYLGRVGEQYF.

This clone has just one count. The J gene is TRBJ2-5, the V gene TRBV28; a possible D gene is TRBD2 (6 bases). CDR3 size: 13 residues. CDR1 MDHEN and CDR2 SYDVKM come from the germline V gene. V shed 3 bases and J shed 5 bases, with 10 bases lying between them. The CDR3 DNA sequence: TGTGCCAGCAGTTTTGGAGGGACCGAGACCCAGTACTTC. Amino acids: CASSFGGTETQYF. The entire variable domain, with the rest obtained from reference TRBV28 and TRBJ2-5, is as follows: DVKVTQSSRYLVKRTGEKVFLECVQDMDHENMFWYRQDPGLGLRLIYFSYDVKMKEKGDIPEGYSVSREKKERFSLILESASTNQTSMYLCASSFGGTETQYFGPGTRLLVL.

V and J are TRBV4-3 and TRBJ1-1; D uncertain. Trimming left V 4 bases short and J 10 bases short, with 25 bases between. CDR1 LGHNA and CDR2 YSLEER come from the germline V gene. This CDR3 comprises 16 residues. CDR3 nucleotide sequence: TGCGCCAGCAGCCCACAACTATCGACGGGGAGGAAGCTAGCTTTCTTT. It codes for CASSPQLSTGRKLAFF.

The chain couples TRBV19 to TRBJ1-5; D unresolved. Germline CDR1 reads LNHDA; CDR2 reads SQIVND (reference sequence). Trimming stripped 4 bases from V and 5 bases from J, with 6 bases between. This CDR3 is built from 12 residues. The CDR3 DNA follows: TGTGCCAGTAGTACACGGGATCAGCCCCAGCATTTT. It specifies CASSTRDQPQHF.

As concerns this clone: At the DNA level, this CDR3 is encoded by other sequences in the same sample as well. The chain uses TRBV11-2 and TRBJ1-5; TRBD1 aligns across 7 bases. Germline CDR1 and CDR2: SGHAT and FQNNGV. After removal of 4 bases from V and 5 bases from J, the junction contained 2 bases not matched to a gene. The CDR3 consists of 13 residues. The CDR3 protein is CASSSDRDQPQHF. The CDR3 bases are TGTGCCAGCAGCTCCGACAGGGATCAGCCCCAGCATTTT.

The rearrangement uses TRBV5-4 and TRBJ1-3; D remains unclear. V was pared by 0 bases and J by 0 bases, with 10 bases between. The CDR3 runs to 16 residues. Germline values: CDR1 SGHNT, CDR2 YYREEE (reference sequence). CDR3 loop: CASSLDSPRSGNTIYF. The CDR3 nucleotides read TGTGCCAGCAGCTTGGACAGCCCGCGCTCTGGAAACACCATATATTTT.

This rearrangement joins TRBV21-1 to TRBJ2-3; the table calls TRBD2, which could not be checked here. TRBV21-1 is given as a pseudogene. The CDR3 covers 20 residues. CDR3 nucleotides: TGTGCCAGCAGCTTTTCCAGACCGGGACTAGCGGACCCACTCACAGATACGCAGTATTTT. Its protein is CASSFSRPGLADPLTDTQYF.

The chain recombines TRBV18 with TRBJ2-3; 7 bases align to TRBD1. In germline, CDR1 is KGHSH, CDR2 LQKENI. The CDR3 covers 17 residues. V lost 3 bases and J lost 1; bases outside the gene matches: 10. The CDR3 DNA follows: TGTGCCAGCTCACCCCCCCCCACAGGGGTGGGCACAGATACGCAGTATTTT. Protein product: CASSPPPTGVGTDTQYF.

This clone was picked up a small number of times. CDR3 DNA sequence: TGTGCCAGCAGCTTAGGACAGGGGGCGCGCCGGGAAAAACTGTTTTTT. It encodes CASSLGQGARREKLFF. The chain employs TRBV7-2 and TRBJ1-4; 10 nucleotides match TRBD1. CDR1 is SGHTA, CDR2 FQGNSA, per germline. The trim removed 1 base at V and 8 bases at J, leaving 7 bases unmatched. The CDR3 contains 16 residues.

The V call is TRBV5-1, the J call TRBJ2-2; tentative D call: TRBD2 (5 bases). Germline CDR1 SGHRS, CDR2 YFSETQ. The germline V and J ends were trimmed by 1 base and 6 bases, with 10 bases remaining between them. The CDR3 contains 14 residues. Here the CDR3 DNA reads TGCGCCAGCAGCTTGTTACTAGATGCCGGGGAGCTGTTTTTT. Translation gives CASSLLLDAGELFF.

V and J are TRBV15 and TRBJ2-7; 7 bases agree with TRBD1. With V trimmed by 3 bases and J by 2 bases, 7 bases remained unmatched. CDR3 length: 15 amino acids. Germline V lookup: CDR1 LNHNV, CDR2 YYDKDF (reference sequence). In DNA form, the CDR3 reads TGTGCCACCAGCAGTCAGCGACAGGGAGCCTACGAGCAGTACTTC. Its translation is CATSSQRQGAYEQYF.

This chain connects TRBV7-3 to TRBJ2-3, with 8 bases matching TRBD2. Germline V CDR1 and CDR2: SGHTA, FQGTGA. Trimming removed 2 bases from V and 5 bases from J; junction bases left unmatched: 12. This CDR3 region has 17 residues. The CDR3 nucleotides are TGTGCCAGCAGCTTATCCCGGGGGGGCGGCCAGGGAGATACGCAGTATTTT. Translating it yields CASSLSRGGGQGDTQYF.

The V call is TRBV5-3, the J call TRBJ1-5; D not certain. TRBV5-3 falls under the ORF class, with uncertain function. This CDR3 comprises 18 residues. V shed 0 bases and J shed 0 bases, with 16 bases lying between them. In nucleotides, the CDR3 is TGTGCCAGAAGCTTGGGACTACGGGGTCGGTATAGCAATCAGCCCCAGCATTTT. Translating it yields CARSLGLRGRYSNQPQHF.